A selection of T cell receptor beta chains follows, all from one sample in a study of metastatic and nonmetastatic thyroid tumors. From the PCR reads, TCRdb re-called clones with MiXCR. This sample has 15,000 to 20,000 clones, with about 32% found just once. The sample taken for sequencing was tumor tissue. The receptors come from a male donor with papillary thyroid cancer or a benign thyroid nodule (not recorded which). Some clones in this sample may be carry-over from other donors' samples. Each CDR3 is given with its conserved first and last residue. The D gene is left open where the match is weak. Clone size is not always given. Where it is, it says once, few, many or a class for expanded clones.

TRBV2,TRBD1,many,TRBJ1-3,TGTGCCAGAAATACAGGGGACTCTGGAAACACCATATATTTT,CARNTGDSGNTIYF
TRBV15,TRBD2,few,TRBJ2-7,TGTGCCACCAGCAGAGCTAGGGCGGGAGCCCCCGAGCAGTACTTC,CATSRARAGAPEQYF
TRBV20-1,.,many,TRBJ2-1,TGCAGTGCTACCTCACTTAATGAGCAGTTCTTC,CSATSLNEQFF
TRBV11-2,.,few,TRBJ2-4,TGTGCCAGCAGCCGCCCGCTGAACATTCAGTACTTC,CASSRPLNIQYF
TRBV28,TRBD2,.,TRBJ2-7,TGTGCCAGCATTTCCGGACTAGCGGGAGGTCTACAATTCTCCTACGAGCAGTACTTC,CASISGLAGGLQFSYEQYF
TRBV20-1,TRBD2,.,TRBJ2-2,TGCAGTGCCGTCGGCGTAGCGGGAGATGTCGGGGAGCTGTTTTTT,CSAVGVAGDVGELFF
TRBV10-3,.,.,TRBJ2-1,TGTGCCATCATTGGCCTCCGGGGTATTTCCAATGAGCAGTTCTTC,CAIIGLRGISNEQFF
TRBV28,TRBD1,.,TRBJ1-6,TGTGCCAGCAGGGGGACAGAACCAACCAATTCACCCCTCCACTTT,CASRGTEPTNSPLHF
TRBV15,.,.,TRBJ2-7,TGTGCCACCAGCAGAGACGGGCTTTTCTACGAGCAGTACTTC,CATSRDGLFYEQYF
TRBV11-2,TRBD2,.,TRBJ2-1,TGTGCCAGCAGCTTAAATCGCGGGGGTACCTACAATGAGCAGTTCTTC,CASSLNRGGTYNEQFF
TRBV3-1,.,medium-sized,TRBJ2-2,TGTGCCAGCAGCCAAAGGAGTTTGGGGGGACCTCCAACCGGGGAGCTGTTTTTT,CASSQRSLGGPPTGELFF
TRBV5-1,.,medium-sized,TRBJ2-7,TGCGCCAGCAGCACAACGGACGGATCCTCCTACGAGCAGTACTTC,CASSTTDGSSYEQYF
TRBV12-3/TRBV12-4,.,.,TRBJ1-1,TGTGCCATTCGCCGTGTTGGGACTATGACTGAAGCTTTCTTT,CAIRRVGTMTEAFF
TRBV6-2/TRBV6-3,TRBD1,few,TRBJ2-7,TGTGCCAGCAGTTACAGGGGACAGGGAGGGTACGAGCAGTACTTC,CASSYRGQGGYEQYF
TRBV7-6,.,many,TRBJ1-1,TGTGCCAGCAGCTTAGATGGGGGCGCTGAAGCTTTCTTT,CASSLDGGAEAFF
TRBV6-1,.,.,TRBJ1-6,TGTGCCAGCTCGCCGAGCGGCCTCAATAATTCACCCCTCCACTTT,CASSPSGLNNSPLHF
TRBV6-1,.,many,TRBJ2-1,TGTGCCAGCAGTGAGATGGGGGGAGCCTACAATGAGCAGTTCTTC,CASSEMGGAYNEQFF
TRBV20-1,TRBD2,many,TRBJ2-1,TGCAGTGCTGTCCCGACTAGCGGGCACAATGAGCAGTTCTTC,CSAVPTSGHNEQFF
TRBV6-2/TRBV6-3,.,few,TRBJ1-4,TGTGCCAGCAGCCGGGAGCTTAATGAAAAACTGTTTTTT,CASSRELNEKLFF
TRBV12-3/TRBV12-4,.,.,TRBJ1-2,TGTGTCAGCAGTCGGCTGGGATATTCGGACTATTGCTACACCTTC,CVSSRLGYSDYCYTF
TRBV24-1,TRBD1,.,TRBJ2-3,TGTGCCACCAGTGCAACCGGGACAGTTCTCACAGATACGCAGTATTTT,CATSATGTVLTDTQYF
TRBV3-1,.,.,TRBJ2-1,TGTGCCAGCAGTGTGGAGCAAAACAATGAGCAGTTCTTC,CASSVEQNNEQFF
TRBV27,TRBD1,.,TRBJ1-6,TGTTCCAGCAGGACACAGGGGGCCATCTCCTATAATTCACCCCTCCACTTT,CSSRTQGAISYNSPLHF
TRBV28,.,few,TRBJ1-3,TGTGCCAGCAGTGTCGGAAACACCATATATTTT,CASSVGNTIYF
TRBV13,.,.,TRBJ2-7,TGTGCCAGCAGCTTATACAGGAATGGCGAGCAGTACTTC,CASSLYRNGEQYF
TRBV11-1,TRBD2,many,TRBJ2-7,TGTGCCAGCAGCCTCGGGGGGACCTACTACGAGCAGTACTTC,CASSLGGTYYEQYF
TRBV20-1,.,.,TRBJ2-1,TGCAGTGCCAGAGTTACGGGGGCGGGAGTGGAGCAGTTCTTC,CSARVTGAGVEQFF
TRBV6-6,.,many,TRBJ1-1,TGTGCCAGCAGTTACTCGACGGCAGGACGGGCACTATTGAACACTGAAGCTTTCTTT,CASSYSTAGRALLNTEAFF
TRBV11-2,.,.,TRBJ2-1,TGTGCCAGCAACTTAGTGGCGGTGTGGTGTGTAGATGAGCAGTTCTTC,CASNLVAVWCVDEQFF
TRBV5-1,.,many,TRBJ2-5,TGCGCCAGCAGCTTGGTGGTAGCGTGGGAGGAGACCCAGTACTTC,CASSLVVAWEETQYF
TRBV18,TRBD2,.,TRBJ2-7,TGTGCCAGCTCCGCGGGGGATGGGGTGCCCTACGAGCAGTACTTC,CASSAGDGVPYEQYF
TRBV4-1,.,.,TRBJ2-7,TGCGCCAGCAGCCAAGACAGCAGCCTAGACTACGAGCAGTACTTC,CASSQDSSLDYEQYF
TRBV20-1,.,.,TRBJ1-1,TGCAGTGCTAGAGATGTGGGTGAAGCTTTCTTT,CSARDVGEAFF
TRBV20-1,.,.,TRBJ2-7,TGCAGTGCTAGTCCTGGAACCGAGAAGCCCTCCTACGAGCAGTACTTC,CSASPGTEKPSYEQYF
TRBV4-1,.,once,TRBJ2-7,TGCGCCAGCAGCCAAGCAGCCGGGTACTACGAGCAGTACTTC,CASSQAAGYYEQYF
TRBV24-1,.,few,TRBJ2-7,TGTGCCACCAGTGATACTGGGGGGCAGGGATGCGGGCAGTACTTC,CATSDTGGQGCGQYF